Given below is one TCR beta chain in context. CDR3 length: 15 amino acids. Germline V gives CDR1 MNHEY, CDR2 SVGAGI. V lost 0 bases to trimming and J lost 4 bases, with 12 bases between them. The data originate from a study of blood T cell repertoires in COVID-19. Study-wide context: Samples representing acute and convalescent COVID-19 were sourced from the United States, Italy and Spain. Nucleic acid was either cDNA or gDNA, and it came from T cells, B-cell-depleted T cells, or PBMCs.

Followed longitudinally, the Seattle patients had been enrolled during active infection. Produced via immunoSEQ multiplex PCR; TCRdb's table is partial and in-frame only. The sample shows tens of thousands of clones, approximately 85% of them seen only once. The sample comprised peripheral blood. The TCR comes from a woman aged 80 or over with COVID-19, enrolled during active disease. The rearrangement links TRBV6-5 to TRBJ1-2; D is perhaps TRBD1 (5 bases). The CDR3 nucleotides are TGTGCCAGCAGTTACTCCCCCGGGGGTATCTATGGCTACACCTTC. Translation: CASSYSPGGIYGYTF.